These T cell receptor beta chains were read from a single sample in a study of PD-L1 blockade in urothelial cancer. Sequenced by immunoSEQ multiplex PCR; TCRdb stores in-frame clones only, minus some. The sample lists roughly 100,000 clones; around four fifths were seen once. Sequenced here: PBMCs, sampled around atezolizumab (anti-PD-L1) treatment. The source is a man between 65 and 85 years old with urothelial cancer. Both conserved end residues are part of each CDR3. D genes are given only for firm matches. Expanded clones are given a class, and other clones once, few, many or no size at all.

CDR3,DNA,V,size,J,D
CASNPGNFWNTEAFF,TGTGCCAGCAACCCAGGGAATTTTTGGAACACTGAAGCTTTCTTT,TRBV6-1,-,TRBJ1-1,-
CASSLRDYSYEQYF,TGTGCCAGCAGCCTCCGGGACTATTCCTACGAGCAGTACTTC,TRBV7-2,-,TRBJ2-7,TRBD2
CASSVTSGSGTDTQYF,TGTGCCAGCAGCGTGACTAGCGGGAGCGGCACAGATACGCAGTATTTT,TRBV9,-,TRBJ2-3,TRBD2
CASSETGVGKQFF,TGTGCCAGCAGCGAGACAGGGGTGGGTAAGCAGTTCTTC,TRBV7-7,-,TRBJ2-1,TRBD1
CAWTRGNEQFF,TGTGCCTGGACCCGGGGGAATGAGCAGTTCTTC,TRBV30,-,TRBJ2-1,-
CASSLDRRGGVDTQYF,TGCGCCAGCAGCTTGGATCGGCGGGGGGGCGTAGATACGCAGTATTTT,TRBV5-1,-,TRBJ2-3,TRBD2
CASSLAGTSGIDEQFF,TGTGCCAGCAGCTTAGCGGGGACTAGCGGGATTGATGAGCAGTTCTTC,TRBV7-2,-,TRBJ2-1,TRBD2
CASGKGGGSNQPQHF,TGTGCCAGCGGAAAGGGAGGTGGTAGCAATCAGCCCCAGCATTTT,TRBV6-1,-,TRBJ1-5,-
CASSTRNADSEAFF,TGTGCCAGCTCTACCAGGAACGCGGACTCTGAAGCTTTCTTT,TRBV18,-,TRBJ1-1,-
CASSQTSQQYNEQFF,TGTGCCAGCAGCCAGACTAGCCAGCAATACAATGAGCAGTTCTTC,TRBV2,-,TRBJ2-1,TRBD2
CSVQEGLGEQYF,TGCAGCGTTCAGGAGGGGCTCGGGGAGCAGTACTTC,TRBV29-1,-,TRBJ2-7,-
CASSKGLETGGETQYF,TGTGCCAGCAGTAAGGGATTAGAAACGGGGGGGGAGACCCAGTACTTC,TRBV5-6,-,TRBJ2-5,TRBD2
CASSKVGTSVYEQYF,TGTGCCAGCAGCAAAGTCGGGACTAGCGTATACGAGCAGTACTTC,TRBV21-1,-,TRBJ2-7,-
CASKTGQGVNTEAFF,TGTGCCAGTAAAACCGGACAGGGGGTAAACACTGAAGCTTTCTTT,TRBV6-1,-,TRBJ1-1,TRBD1
CASSGGLAGVETQYF,TGTGCCAGCAGCGGGGGACTAGCGGGAGTAGAGACCCAGTACTTC,TRBV11-3,-,TRBJ2-5,TRBD2
CASSLAGGMETQYF,TGTGCTAGTTCACTAGCGGGGGGAATGGAGACCCAGTACTTC,TRBV12-5,-,TRBJ2-5,TRBD2
CASSVNGEGETQYF,TGTGCCAGCAGCGTAAACGGGGAGGGTGAGACCCAGTACTTC,TRBV9,-,TRBJ2-5,TRBD2
CASSPANGNEQFF,TGTGCCAGCAGCCCCGCGAACGGCAATGAGCAGTTCTTC,TRBV9,-,TRBJ2-1,-
CASSATSSQETQYF,TGTGCCAGCAGCGCCACTAGCAGCCAAGAGACCCAGTACTTC,TRBV7-9,once,TRBJ2-5,-
CASSPGTSENEQFF,TGTGCCAGCTCACCGGGGACTAGTGAAAATGAGCAGTTCTTC,TRBV18,once,TRBJ2-1,TRBD2
CASSLQASGTYEQYF,TGTGCCAGCAGCTTACAGGCTAGCGGAACATACGAGCAGTACTTC,TRBV7-2,-,TRBJ2-7,TRBD2
CSVAFGGGQPQHF,TGCAGCGTTGCGTTCGGGGGTGGCCAGCCCCAGCATTTT,TRBV29-1,-,TRBJ1-5,-
CASSRTGGTEKLFF,TGTGCCAGCAGCCGGACAGGGGGGACTGAAAAACTGTTTTTT,TRBV7-9,-,TRBJ1-4,TRBD1
CASSEVYEQFF,TGTGCCAGCAGTGAAGTCTATGAGCAGTTCTTC,TRBV6-1,-,TRBJ2-1,-
CASSPRQGLSTDTQYF,TGTGCCAGCAGTCCTAGGCAGGGGCTGAGCACAGATACGCAGTATTTT,TRBV2,-,TRBJ2-3,-
CASSEETGVYEQYF,TGTGCCAGCAGTGAGGAGACAGGGGTCTACGAGCAGTACTTC,TRBV2,-,TRBJ2-7,TRBD1
CASSLDRGYEQYF,TGCGCCAGCAGCTTGGACAGGGGCTACGAGCAGTACTTC,TRBV5-1,-,TRBJ2-7,TRBD1